Presented here are 2 T cell receptor beta chains from one specimen sequenced in a study of shared clonotypes between healthy human individuals. Clones were sequenced by immunoSEQ multiplex PCR, and TCRdb holds only the in-frame ones, with some missing. The sample includes some 500,000 clones, 95% to 97% of them seen just once. Sequenced: naive CD4+ T cells sorted from blood. Subset meaning: CD45RA+ positively selected. These receptors were collected from a woman aged 25 to 39 in good health.

This chain links TRBV15 with TRBJ1-4; 9 positions match TRBD1. With V trimmed by 0 bases and J by 4 bases, 15 bases remained unmatched. Germline assignment: CDR1 LNHNV and CDR2 YYDKDF (reference sequence). The CDR3 runs 20 residues. Here the CDR3 reads CATSRDQFGDRESYNEKLFF. CDR3 coding DNA: TGTGCCACCAGCAGAGATCAATTTGGGGACAGGGAGTCTTATAATGAAAAACTGTTTTTT.

This chain connects TRBV7-3 to TRBJ2-2, with D unresolved. Germline CDR1 reads SGHTA; CDR2 reads FQGTGA. The CDR3 covers 17 residues. Trimming took 5 bases from V and 7 from J, leaving 23 bases between them. DNA of the CDR3: TGTGCCAGCAGCCGAAGTCATGCACTGGGGTCCGACGGGGAGCTGTTTTTT. Translating it yields CASSRSHALGSDGELFF.